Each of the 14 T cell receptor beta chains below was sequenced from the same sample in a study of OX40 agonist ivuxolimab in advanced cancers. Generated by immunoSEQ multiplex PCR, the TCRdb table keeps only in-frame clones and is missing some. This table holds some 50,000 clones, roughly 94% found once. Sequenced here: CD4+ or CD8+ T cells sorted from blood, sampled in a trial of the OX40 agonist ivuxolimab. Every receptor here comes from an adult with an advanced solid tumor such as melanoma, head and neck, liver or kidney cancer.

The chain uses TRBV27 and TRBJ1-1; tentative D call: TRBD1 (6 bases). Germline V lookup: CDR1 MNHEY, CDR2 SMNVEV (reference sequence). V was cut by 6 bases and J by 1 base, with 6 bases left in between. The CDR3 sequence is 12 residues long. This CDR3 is CASRTGNTEAFF. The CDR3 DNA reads TGTGCCAGCAGGACAGGGAACACTGAAGCTTTCTTT.

The DNA for the CDR3 is TGTGCCAGCAGCTCCCAGGATAACTATGGCTACACCTTC. This codes for CASSSQDNYGYTF. The rearrangement uses TRBV5-6 and TRBJ1-2; D not resolved. Trimming shortened V by 3 bases and J by 1 base, and 7 bases separated the two germline ends. This CDR3 comprises 13 residues. Germline CDR1 is SGHDT and CDR2 is YYEEEE. The variable domain in full, with the rest retrieved from reference TRBV5-6 and TRBJ1-2, is DAGVTQSPTHLIKTRGQQVTLRCSPKSGHDTVSWYQQALGQGPQFIFQYYEEEERQRGNFPDRFSGHQFPNYSSELNVNALLLGDSALYLCASSSQDNYGYTFGSGTRLTVV.

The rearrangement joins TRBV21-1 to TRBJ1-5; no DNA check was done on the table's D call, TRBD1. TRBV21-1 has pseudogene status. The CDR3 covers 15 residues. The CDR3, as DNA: TGTGCCACCAGAAACGGGGACAGGGAGGATCAGCCCCAGCATTTT. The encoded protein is CATRNGDREDQPQHF.

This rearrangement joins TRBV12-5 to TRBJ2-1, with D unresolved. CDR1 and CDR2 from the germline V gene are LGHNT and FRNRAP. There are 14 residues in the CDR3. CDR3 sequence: CAGLRSQSYNEQFF. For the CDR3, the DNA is TGTGCCGGTTTGAGGTCCCAATCCTACAATGAGCAGTTCTTC.

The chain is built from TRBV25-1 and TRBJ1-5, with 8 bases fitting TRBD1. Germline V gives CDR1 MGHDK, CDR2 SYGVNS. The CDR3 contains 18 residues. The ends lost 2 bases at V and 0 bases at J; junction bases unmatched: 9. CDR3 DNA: TGTGCCAGCAGTGAACCCTGGACAGGGAACCATAGCAATCAGCCCCAGCATTTT. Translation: CASSEPWTGNHSNQPQHF.

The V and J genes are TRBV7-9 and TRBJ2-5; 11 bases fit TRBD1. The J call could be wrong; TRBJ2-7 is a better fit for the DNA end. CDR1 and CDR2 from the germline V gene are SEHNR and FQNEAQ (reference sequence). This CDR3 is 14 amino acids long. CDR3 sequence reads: CASSSGTGGYEQYF. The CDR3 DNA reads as TGTGCCAGCAGCTCCGGGACAGGGGGTTACGAGCAGTACTTC.

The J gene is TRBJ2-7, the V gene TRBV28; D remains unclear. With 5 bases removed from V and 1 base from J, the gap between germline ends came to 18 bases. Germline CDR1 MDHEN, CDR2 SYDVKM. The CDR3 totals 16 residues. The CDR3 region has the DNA TGTGCCAGCAGTCCCCCTGGAACCCACCTTTCCTACGAGCAGTACTTC. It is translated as CASSPPGTHLSYEQYF. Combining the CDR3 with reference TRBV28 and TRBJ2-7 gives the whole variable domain DVKVTQSSRYLVKRTGEKVFLECVQDMDHENMFWYRQDPGLGLRLIYFSYDVKMKEKGDIPEGYSVSREKKERFSLILESASTNQTSMYLCASSPPGTHLSYEQYFGPGTRLTVT.

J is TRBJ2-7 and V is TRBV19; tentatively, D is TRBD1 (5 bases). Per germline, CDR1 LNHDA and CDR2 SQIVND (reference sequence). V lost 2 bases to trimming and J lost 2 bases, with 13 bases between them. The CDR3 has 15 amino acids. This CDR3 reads CASSISQGWAYEQYF. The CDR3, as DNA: TGTGCCAGTAGTATATCCCAGGGTTGGGCCTACGAGCAGTACTTC.

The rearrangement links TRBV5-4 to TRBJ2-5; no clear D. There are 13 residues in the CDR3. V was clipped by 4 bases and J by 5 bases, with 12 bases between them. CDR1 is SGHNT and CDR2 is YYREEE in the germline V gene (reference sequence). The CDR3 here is CASSLDRRETQYF. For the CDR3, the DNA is TGTGCCAGCAGCCTAGATCGTCGGGAGACCCAGTACTTC.

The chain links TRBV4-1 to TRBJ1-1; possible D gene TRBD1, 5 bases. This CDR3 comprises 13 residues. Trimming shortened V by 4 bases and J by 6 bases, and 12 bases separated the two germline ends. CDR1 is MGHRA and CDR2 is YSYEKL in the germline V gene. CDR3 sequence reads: CASSLYGGSEAFF. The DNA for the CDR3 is TGCGCCAGCAGCCTATACGGGGGTTCTGAAGCTTTCTTT.

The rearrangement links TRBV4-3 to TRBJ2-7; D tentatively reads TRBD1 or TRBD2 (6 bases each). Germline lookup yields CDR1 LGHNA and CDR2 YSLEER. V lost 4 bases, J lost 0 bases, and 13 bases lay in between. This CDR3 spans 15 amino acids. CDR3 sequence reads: CASSRRGPVSYEQYF. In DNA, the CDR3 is TGCGCCAGCAGCCGCCGGGGGCCGGTCTCCTACGAGCAGTACTTC.

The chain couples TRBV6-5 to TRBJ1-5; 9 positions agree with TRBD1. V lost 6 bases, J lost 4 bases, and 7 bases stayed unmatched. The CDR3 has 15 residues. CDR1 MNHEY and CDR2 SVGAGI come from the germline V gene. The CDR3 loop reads CASSSGTGRNQPQHF. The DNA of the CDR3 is TGTGCCAGCAGCAGTGGGACAGGGCGGAATCAGCCCCAGCATTTT.

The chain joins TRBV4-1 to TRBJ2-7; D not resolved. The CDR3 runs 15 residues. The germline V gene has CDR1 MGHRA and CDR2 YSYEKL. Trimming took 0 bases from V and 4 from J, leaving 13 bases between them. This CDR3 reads CASSQDASASYEQYF. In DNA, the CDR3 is TGCGCCAGCAGCCAAGATGCCAGCGCCAGTTACGAGCAGTACTTC.

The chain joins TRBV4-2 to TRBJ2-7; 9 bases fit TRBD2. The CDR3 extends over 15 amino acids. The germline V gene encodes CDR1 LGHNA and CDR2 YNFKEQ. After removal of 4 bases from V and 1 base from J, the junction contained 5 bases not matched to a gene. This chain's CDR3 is CASSPEREASYEQYF. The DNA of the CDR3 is TGTGCCAGCAGCCCGGAGCGGGAGGCTTCCTACGAGCAGTACTTC.